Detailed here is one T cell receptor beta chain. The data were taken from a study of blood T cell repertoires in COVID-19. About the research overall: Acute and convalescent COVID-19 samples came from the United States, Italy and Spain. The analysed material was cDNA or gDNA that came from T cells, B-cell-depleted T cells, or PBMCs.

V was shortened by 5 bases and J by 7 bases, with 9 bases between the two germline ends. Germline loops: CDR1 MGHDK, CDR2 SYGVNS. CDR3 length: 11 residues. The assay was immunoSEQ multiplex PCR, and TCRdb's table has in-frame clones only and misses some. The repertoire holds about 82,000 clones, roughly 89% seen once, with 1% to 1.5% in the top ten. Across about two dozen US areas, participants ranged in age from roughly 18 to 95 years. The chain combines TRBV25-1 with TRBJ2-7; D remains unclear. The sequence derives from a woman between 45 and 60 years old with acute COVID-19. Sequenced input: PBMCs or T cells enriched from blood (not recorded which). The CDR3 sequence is CASSPSLEQYF. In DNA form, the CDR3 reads TGTGCCAGCAGTCCCAGTCTGGAGCAGTACTTC.